The 8 T cell receptor beta chains below were found in one sample sequenced in a study of T cells in Graves' hyperthyroidism and ophthalmopathy. Amplified regions were TCR beta CDR3 sequences from RNA transcripts. The HTBI primer set served for first-round RT-PCR of the TCR CDR3. Via MiXCR, TCRdb re-called the multiplex PCR reads, giving one row per CDR3 protein. The sample records about 400,000 distinct CDR3 sequences, approximately 15% being singletons. Sample: blood. The source is a woman younger than 45 with Graves' hyperthyroidism.

The CDR3 loop is CASRRASDTQPQHF. The CDR3 coding sequence is TGTGCCAGCAGGAGGGCTTCCGATACTCAGCCCCAGCATTTT. J is TRBJ1-5 and V is TRBV6-1; D remains ambiguous. The V end lost 6 bases, the J end lost 6 bases, and 15 bases lay between the germline ends. The length of the CDR3 is 14 residues. The V gene's germline CDR1 is MNHNS and CDR2 SASEGT.

This clonotype was recorded at least ten times. The chain combines TRBV19 with TRBJ1-1; D is unclear. Trimming cost V 9 bases and J 0 bases, with 11 bases left between them. Germline assignment: CDR1 LNHDA and CDR2 SQIVND (reference sequence). The CDR3 loop spans 13 amino acids. The CDR3 DNA follows: TGTGCCAGCAGTTCCGGCATGAACACTGAAGCTTTCTTT. It encodes CASSSGMNTEAFF.

This clonotype was detected ten times or more. The chain employs TRBV6-1 and TRBJ2-7, with 8 bases that match TRBD1. J lost 4 bases, V lost 8 bases, and 13 bases had no gene match. Germline V gene data show CDR1 as MNHNS and CDR2 as SASEGT. This CDR3 has 15 amino acids. The CDR3 DNA follows: TGTGCCAGCGGGGGTTTTGGGACAGGAGCGTACGAGCAGTACTTC. Amino acid sequence: CASGGFGTGAYEQYF.

Worth noting for this clonotype: Just one base apart from a much larger clone, this may be a read error. The gene calls are TRBV18 and TRBJ1-4, with TRBD1 matching over 7 bases. CDR3 length: 15 residues. Germline CDR1 and CDR2: KGHSH and LQKENI. CDR3 protein: CASSRFRDRNGKLFF. In DNA, the CDR3 is TGTGCCAGCTCGCGCTTCCGGGACAGAAATGGAAAACTGTTTTTT.

This clonotype was recorded at least ten times. The chain employs TRBV10-3 and TRBJ2-2, with D perhaps matching TRBD2 (7 bases). The germline CDR1 and CDR2 sequences are ENHRY and SYGVKD. This CDR3 has 14 amino acids. Trimming stripped 11 bases from V and 3 bases from J, with 16 bases between. CDR3 loop: CALSGGRDTGELFF. The CDR3 DNA sequence: TGTGCCCTCTCCGGGGGGCGTGACACCGGGGAGCTGTTTTTT.

The rearrangement joins TRBV2 to TRBJ2-7; 7 bases are shared with TRBD2. The CDR3 extends over 16 amino acids. J was trimmed by 4 bases and V by 9 bases; bases with no gene match: 18. Germline V lookup: CDR1 SNHLY, CDR2 FYNNEI. The CDR3 region has the DNA TGTGCCAGGTCAGTATCCGACTCATCTAGCGGATACGAGCAGTACTTC. This translates into CARSVSDSSSGYEQYF.

Ten or more counts support this clonotype. This chain links TRBV27 with TRBJ2-1; 8 nucleotides match TRBD2. V dropped 8 bases and J dropped 5; count of bases not matched to a gene: 8. Germline V gives CDR1 MNHEY, CDR2 SMNVEV (reference sequence). The CDR3 loop spans 14 amino acids. This chain's CDR3 is CASGGGRSDNEQFF. The CDR3, as DNA: TGTGCCAGCGGGGGCGGGAGGTCCGACAATGAGCAGTTCTTC.

This clonotype was recorded at least ten times. The rearrangement uses TRBV20-1 and TRBJ2-7, with TRBD2 as a possible D gene (5 bases). CDR1 and CDR2 from the germline V gene are DFQATT and SNEGSKA (reference sequence). There are 14 residues in the CDR3. The V end was cut by 4 bases, the J end by 0 bases, with 13 bases between. CDR3: CSANRLSSSYEQYF. The CDR3 DNA sequence: TGCAGTGCTAATAGACTATCAAGCTCCTACGAGCAGTACTTC.